This T cell receptor beta chain was observed in a study of blood T cell repertoires in COVID-19. Between the trimmed V and J ends, which lost 11 bases and 8 bases, there was a span of 18 bases. The CDR3 extends over 13 amino acids. The germline V gene has CDR1 SGHVS and CDR2 FQNEAQ. Method: immunoSEQ multiplex PCR; TCRdb's copy keeps in-frame clones and lacks some. The sample lists 130,000 to 150,000 clones; around 82% were seen once. This clonotype originated in a woman in her forties or fifties with acute or convalescent COVID-19. This sequence joins TRBV7-8 and TRBJ1-4, with a possible D match to TRBD1 (5 bases). The sample taken for sequencing was peripheral blood. This chain's CDR3 is CASTTGSQEKLFF. The CDR3 DNA reads TGTGCCTCCACTACAGGTTCCCAAGAAAAACTGTTTTTT.